A selection of T cell receptor beta chains follows, all from one sample in a study of OX40 agonist ivuxolimab in advanced cancers. Clones were sequenced by immunoSEQ multiplex PCR, and TCRdb holds only the in-frame ones, with some missing. The top ten hold approximately 11% of the sample, which has about 62,000 clones, approximately 85% seen once. Material: CD4+ or CD8+ T cells sorted from blood, obtained in a trial of the OX40 agonist ivuxolimab. The receptors shown here come from an adult with an advanced solid tumor such as melanoma, head and neck, liver or kidney cancer. Both conserved end residues are part of each CDR3. A D gene is named only where the DNA matches it firmly. Clone size is shown for a subset of rows, as once, few, many or a class of expanded clone.

clone_size	d_call	v_call	j_call	cdr3_nt	cdr3_aa
.	.	TRBV30	TRBJ2-1	TGTGCCTGGAGTAAGAGGTCTGGTAATGAGCAGTTCTTC	CAWSKRSGNEQFF
.	TRBD1	TRBV7-2	TRBJ1-2	TGTGCCAGCAGCTTAGGGGACAGATATGGCTACACCTTC	CASSLGDRYGYTF
.	.	TRBV6-6	TRBJ2-7	TGTGCCAGCATGGACACCTACGAGCAGTACTTC	CASMDTYEQYF
.	.	TRBV6-5	TRBJ2-3	TGTGCCAGCAGTCAAACAGATACGCAGTATTTT	CASSQTDTQYF
many	.	TRBV25-1	TRBJ2-5	TGTGCCAGCATGTTGGAGACCCAGTACTTC	CASMLETQYF
few	.	TRBV7-9	TRBJ1-2	TGTGCCAGCAGCTTAGAGGGAGGGTTGAATTATGGCTACACCTTC	CASSLEGGLNYGYTF
.	.	TRBV27	TRBJ1-1	TGTGCCAGCAGTTTCGGGGGCTGGATGAACACTGAAGCTTTCTTT	CASSFGGWMNTEAFF
.	TRBD1	TRBV27	TRBJ1-1	TGTGCCAGCAGTTTATTGCAGGGGGCCTACACTGAAGCTTTCTTT	CASSLLQGAYTEAFF
.	TRBD2	TRBV27	TRBJ2-1	TGTGCCAGCAGTCCCCCCTTGCGCGGGGGGGGGTATGAGCAGTTCTTC	CASSPPLRGGGYEQFF
once	.	TRBV7-3	TRBJ1-1	TGTGCCAGCAGCGCCTACTGGGGGACTGAAGCTTTCTTT	CASSAYWGTEAFF
.	.	TRBV28	TRBJ1-5	TGTGCCAGCAGCCCCCCCTATCAGCCCCAGCATTTT	CASSPPYQPQHF
.	TRBD1	TRBV19	TRBJ1-6	TGTGCCAGTACCCCTCTTGACAGGGGGGATTCACCCCTCCACTTT	CASTPLDRGDSPLHF
.	.	TRBV5-4	TRBJ2-1	TGTGCCAGCAGCTTGGGGCAGAAGGTCCCCTACAATGAGCAGTTCTTC	CASSLGQKVPYNEQFF
.	.	TRBV10-3	TRBJ2-3	TGTGCCATCGGGCTCACAAGCGCTGGAGCAGATACGCAGTATTTT	CAIGLTSAGADTQYF
.	.	TRBV2	TRBJ2-7	TGTGCCAGCAGGCGGTCAGGGCTAACCTACGAGCAGTACTTC	CASRRSGLTYEQYF
.	.	TRBV7-9	TRBJ2-2	TGTGCCAGCAGCTTAGGTCAGACCACCGGGGAGCTGTTTTTT	CASSLGQTTGELFF
few	.	TRBV12-5	TRBJ2-7	TGTGCTAGTGGACAGCCCCTGGAGCAGTACTTC	CASGQPLEQYF
.	.	TRBV7-2	TRBJ2-2	TGTGCCAGCAGCTTAGCGGGTCCAGGGAGAAACACCGGGGAGCTGTTTTTT	CASSLAGPGRNTGELFF
once	TRBD1	TRBV7-2	TRBJ2-4	TGTGCCAGCAGCACACAACAGGGGATAAAAAACATTCAGTACTTC	CASSTQQGIKNIQYF
.	TRBD2	TRBV5-1	TRBJ2-7	TGCGCCAGCAGCTTGGCAGCGGGAGGGCCCTACGAGCAGTACTTC	CASSLAAGGPYEQYF
.	.	TRBV30	TRBJ2-1	TGTGCCTGGAGTTCAGGGACGGGTTACAATGAGCAGTTCTTC	CAWSSGTGYNEQFF
.	.	TRBV6-6	TRBJ2-5	TGTGCCAGCAGTAACCCGAATGGGAGAGAGACCCAGTACTTC	CASSNPNGRETQYF
.	TRBD1	TRBV4-2	TRBJ2-2	TGTGCCAGCAGCTACCCGACGACAGGGTTGGTCGGGGAGCTGTTTTTT	CASSYPTTGLVGELFF
.	.	TRBV11-2	TRBJ1-1	TGTGCCAGCAGCCCGACAGGTCGGGGGAACACTGAAGCTTTCTTT	CASSPTGRGNTEAFF
.	TRBD1	TRBV23-1	TRBJ1-5	TGCGCCAGCATGTTCAGAACCGGGACAGGGGATACTAATAGCAATCAGCCCCAGCATTTT	CASMFRTGTGDTNSNQPQHF
once	TRBD2	TRBV10-3	TRBJ2-1	TGTGCCATCAGTGAGGTGGAGCGGGAGATCAATGAGCAGTTCTTC	CAISEVEREINEQFF
few	TRBD1	TRBV9	TRBJ1-4	TGTGCCAGCAGCGACAACAGGGGGGATAATGAAAAACTGTTTTTT	CASSDNRGDNEKLFF
many	TRBD1	TRBV29-1	TRBJ1-2	TGCAGCGTTGAAGAACAGGGGGATTGGGGCTACACCTTC	CSVEEQGDWGYTF
.	.	TRBV7-8	TRBJ1-2	TGTGCCAGCAGCTTCGGATCAGGGACATCCTATGGCTACACCTTC	CASSFGSGTSYGYTF